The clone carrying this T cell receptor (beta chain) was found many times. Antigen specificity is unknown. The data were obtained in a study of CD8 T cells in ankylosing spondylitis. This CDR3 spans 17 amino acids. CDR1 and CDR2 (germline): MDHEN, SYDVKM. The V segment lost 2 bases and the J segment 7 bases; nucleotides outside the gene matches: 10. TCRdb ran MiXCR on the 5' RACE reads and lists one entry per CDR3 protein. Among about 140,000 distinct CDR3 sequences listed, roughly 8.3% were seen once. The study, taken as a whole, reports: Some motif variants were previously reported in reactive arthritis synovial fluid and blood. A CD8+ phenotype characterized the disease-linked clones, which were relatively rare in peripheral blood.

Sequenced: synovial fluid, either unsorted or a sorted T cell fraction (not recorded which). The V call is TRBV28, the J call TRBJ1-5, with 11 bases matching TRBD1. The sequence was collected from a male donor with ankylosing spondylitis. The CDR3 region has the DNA TGTGCCAGCAGTTTAAGACCCGGACAGGGGGCACGACAGCCCCAGCATTTT. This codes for CASSLRPGQGARQPQHF.